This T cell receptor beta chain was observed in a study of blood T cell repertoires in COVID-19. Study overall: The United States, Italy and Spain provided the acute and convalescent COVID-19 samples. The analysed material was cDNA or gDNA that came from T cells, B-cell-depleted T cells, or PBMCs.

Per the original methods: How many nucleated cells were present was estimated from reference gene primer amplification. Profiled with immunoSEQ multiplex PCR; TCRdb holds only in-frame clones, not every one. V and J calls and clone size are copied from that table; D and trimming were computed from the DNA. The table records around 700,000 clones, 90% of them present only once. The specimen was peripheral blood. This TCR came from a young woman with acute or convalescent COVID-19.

CDR3 loop: CASSYRSSGGNYGYTF. CDR3 DNA sequence: TGTGCCAGCAGCTACCGATCGTCGGGAGGAAACTATGGCTACACCTTC. The rearrangement uses TRBV7-2 and TRBJ1-2; D is ambiguous. CDR1 and CDR2 from the germline V gene are SGHTA and FQGNSA. V lost 4 bases, J lost 2 bases, and 17 bases lay in between. This CDR3 region has 16 residues.